Below are 31 T cell receptor beta chains sequenced from a single sample in a study of cytotoxic CD8 clonotypes in ibrutinib-treated CLL. Some clones are missing from TCRdb's copy, which holds only in-frame ones; the method was immunoSEQ multiplex PCR. The data show 110,000 to 150,000 clones, 70% to 80% seen once. Sequencing was performed on PBMCs, taken after 12 months of ibrutinib treatment. The source of these receptors is a human donor with chronic lymphocytic leukemia.

The chain recombines TRBV2 with TRBJ1-1, with D hard to call. The CDR3 contains 14 residues. CDR1 and CDR2 (germline): SNHLY, FYNNEI. The germline V and J ends were trimmed by 7 bases and 2 bases, with 14 bases remaining between them. The CDR3 DNA sequence: TGTGCCAGCATGGGGAGTTATCTAAACACTGAAGCTTTCTTT. Translated, it gives CASMGSYLNTEAFF. The full variable domain, completed using reference TRBV2 and TRBJ1-1, is EPEVTQTPSHQVTQMGQEVILRCVPISNHLYFYWYRQILGQKVEFLVSFYNNEISEKSEIFDDQFSVERPDGSNFTLKIRSTKLEDSAMYFCASMGSYLNTEAFFGQGTRLTVV.

The chain carries TRBV15 and TRBJ2-5, with 8 positions matching TRBD2. There are 14 residues in the CDR3. CDR1 and CDR2 from the germline V gene are LNHNV and YYDKDF (reference sequence). With V trimmed by 1 base and J by 4 bases, 2 bases remained unmatched. For the CDR3, the DNA is TGTGCCACCAGCAGAGCGGGAGGGTTAGAGACCCAGTACTTC. It specifies CATSRAGGLETQYF.

This clone has a single count. The chain recombines TRBV18 with TRBJ1-4; TRBD1 matches 7 bases. CDR1 and CDR2 (germline): KGHSH, LQKENI. CDR3 length equals 16 residues. The ends lost 5 bases at V and 3 bases at J; junction bases unmatched: 9. The CDR3 spells CASSSIMTGPNEKLFF. CDR3 DNA sequence: TGTGCCAGCTCATCGATAATGACAGGGCCTAATGAAAAACTGTTTTTT. The whole variable domain, remainder taken from reference TRBV18 and TRBJ1-4, is NAGVMQNPRHLVRRRGQEARLRCSPMKGHSHVYWYRQLPEEGLKFMVYLQKENIIDESGMPKERFSAEFPKEGPSILRIQQVVRGDSAAYFCASSSIMTGPNEKLFFGSGTQLSVL.

The genes are TRBV7-9 and TRBJ2-7, with D maybe TRBD1 (6 bases). Germline assignment: CDR1 SEHNR and CDR2 FQNEAQ (reference sequence). CDR3 length: 16 amino acids. The V end lost 0 bases, the J end lost 0 bases, and 12 bases lay between the germline ends. CDR3: CASSLAVGAGSYEQYF. CDR3 bases: TGTGCCAGCAGCTTAGCCGTGGGGGCAGGCTCCTACGAGCAGTACTTC.

The V gene is TRBV5-4, the J gene TRBJ2-1; 14 nucleotides agree with TRBD2. The CDR3 is 17 amino acids. V was pared by 3 bases and J by 4 bases, with 6 bases of the junction left unmatched. The germline CDR1 and CDR2 sequences are SGHNT and YYREEE (reference sequence). The CDR3 DNA is TGTGCCAGCAGCTCGGGACTAGCGGGAGAAGGGTACAATGAGCAGTTCTTC. Amino acids: CASSSGLAGEGYNEQFF.

The rearrangement links TRBV7-9 to TRBJ2-7; unclear D gene. CDR3 size: 13 residues. CDR1 and CDR2 (germline): SEHNR, FQNEAQ (reference sequence). The V gene lost 0 bases and the J gene lost 5 bases, with 8 bases spanning the gap. The CDR3 protein is CASSLAQIDEQYF. The CDR3 nucleotides are TGTGCCAGCAGCTTAGCACAGATCGACGAGCAGTACTTC.

The CDR3 DNA follows: TGTGCCAGCAGCTTAGCCCCTCCGGGACTAGCGGGAGAGTCCTACGAGCAGTACTTC. It codes for CASSLAPPGLAGESYEQYF. The V call is TRBV7-6, the J call TRBJ2-7; 14 bases fit TRBD2. V was pared by 0 bases and J by 1 base, with 8 bases of the junction left unmatched. The germline gives CDR1 SGHVS, CDR2 FNYEAQ. This CDR3 is built from 19 residues.

This chain uses TRBV10-3 with TRBJ1-4; TRBD1 matches 7 bases. Germline V CDR1 and CDR2: ENHRY, SYGVKD. CDR3 length: 16 residues. Unmatched junction bases numbered 11, after V lost 0 bases and J lost 10 bases. The CDR3 DNA sequence: TGTGCCATCAGTGAGTCGAGGAGAGGGGGCCTGGGAAAACTGTTTTTT. Translation: CAISESRRGGLGKLFF.

The chain combines TRBV30 with TRBJ2-5, with D unresolved. This CDR3 has 15 amino acids. Looked up from germline, CDR1 is GTSNPN and CDR2 is SVGIG (reference sequence). V gave up 5 bases and J gave up 1 base, with 17 bases separating them. The CDR3 loop is CAWGYGPHSQETQYF. Written as DNA, the CDR3 is TGTGCCTGGGGTTACGGACCACATAGCCAAGAGACCCAGTACTTC.

The sample holds a few counts of this clone. The genes are TRBV9 and TRBJ2-6, with TRBD1 matching over 12 bases. With V trimmed by 4 bases and J by 2 bases, 4 bases remained unmatched. Germline V CDR1 and CDR2: SGDLS, YYNGEE. The CDR3 has 17 amino acids. The DNA for the CDR3 is TGTGCCAGCAGCCCCAGGGACAGGGGGCCTGGGGCCAACGTCCTGACTTTC. Protein: CASSPRDRGPGANVLTF.

The chain combines TRBV7-9 with TRBJ2-3; the D is unclear. V was cut by 4 bases and J by 2 bases, with 4 bases left in between. The germline V gene encodes CDR1 SEHNR and CDR2 FQNEAQ (reference sequence). The length of the CDR3 is 12 residues. The DNA for the CDR3 is TGTGCCAGCAGCTGGGACACAGATACGCAGTATTTT. Residues: CASSWDTDTQYF.

The chain links TRBV6-6 to TRBJ2-3; 11 bases map to TRBD2. The V and J ends lost 6 bases and 5 bases, in that order; junction bases with no gene match: 7. Per the germline V gene, CDR1 is MNHNY and CDR2 is SVGAGI (reference sequence). The CDR3 runs 15 residues. CDR3 sequence: CASRRTSGSLDTQYF. The CDR3, as DNA: TGTGCCAGCAGACGTACTAGCGGGAGCCTAGATACGCAGTATTTT.

A few counts support this clone. V gene TRBV7-9 combines with J gene TRBJ2-7; 7 bases fit TRBD1. Per the germline V gene, CDR1 is SEHNR and CDR2 is FQNEAQ (reference sequence). Unmatched junction bases numbered 5, after V lost 6 bases and J lost 6 bases. There are 12 residues in the CDR3. CDR3 nucleotides: TGTGCCAGCAGAACAGGGGTGGGCGAGCAGTACTTC. Translated: CASRTGVGEQYF.

The chain uses TRBV5-5 and TRBJ2-7, with 10 bases matching TRBD1. The CDR3 sequence is 16 residues long. Germline V gives CDR1 SGHKS, CDR2 YYEKEE (reference sequence). The ends lost 0 bases at V and 3 bases at J; junction bases unmatched: 6. The CDR3 protein is CASSLAPGQGFYEQYF. The CDR3 DNA sequence: TGTGCCAGCAGCTTGGCCCCGGGACAGGGGTTCTACGAGCAGTACTTC.

The chain employs TRBV11-2 and TRBJ1-2; 8 bases agree with TRBD1. Germline V lookup: CDR1 SGHAT, CDR2 FQNNGV. The CDR3 sequence is 17 residues long. The V gene end was trimmed by 0 bases and the J gene end by 7 bases; junction bases not matched to a gene: 13. CDR3 sequence: CASSLDIVQGARRGYTF. The DNA for the CDR3 is TGTGCCAGCAGCTTAGACATAGTTCAGGGGGCTCGTCGTGGCTACACCTTC.

The V gene is TRBV28, the J gene TRBJ1-1; D remains ambiguous. Trimming took off 1 base at V and 2 bases at J, with 8 bases between the two ends. CDR3 size: 14 residues. CDR1 and CDR2 (germline): MDHEN, SYDVKM. CDR3 protein: CASSLSTVNTEAFF. For the CDR3, the DNA is TGTGCCAGCAGTTTATCAACGGTAAACACTGAAGCTTTCTTT.

The chain joins TRBV29-1 to TRBJ2-7; 12 nucleotides agree with TRBD2. With 6 bases clipped from V and 7 bases from J, the junction kept 10 bases outside the gene matches. The CDR3 extends over 14 amino acids. CDR1 SQVTM and CDR2 ANQGSEA come from the germline V gene. CDR3 protein: CSVYLAGGPGEQYF. In DNA, the CDR3 is TGCAGCGTATACCTAGCGGGAGGGCCTGGTGAGCAGTACTTC.

This clone appeared a few times. The chain is built from TRBV9 and TRBJ2-3; 7 bases are a match to TRBD1. The CDR3 loop spans 16 amino acids. Germline-derived CDR1 and CDR2 are SGDLS and YYNGEE. The V segment lost 3 bases and the J segment 0 bases; nucleotides outside the gene matches: 7. The CDR3 reads CASSGIRGYSTDTQYF. In nucleotides, the CDR3 is TGTGCCAGCAGCGGAATCAGGGGGTACAGCACAGATACGCAGTATTTT.

The chain recombines TRBV4-2 with TRBJ2-1, with TRBD2 identical over 8 bases. Trimming at V came to 3 bases and at J to 7 bases, leaving 14 bases not matched to a gene. The length of the CDR3 is 17 residues. Germline values: CDR1 LGHNA, CDR2 YNFKEQ. For the CDR3, the DNA is TGTGCCAGCAGCCAGGTACTTGTGCAACTAGCGGAGAATGAGCAGTTCTTC. It yields the protein CASSQVLVQLAENEQFF.

As to this clone: An end of the junction differs from the germline gene, which may be a read error. The chain uses TRBV5-1 and TRBJ2-3, with D possibly being TRBD2 (5 bases). Germline values: CDR1 SGHRS, CDR2 YFSETQ. The CDR3 has 17 residues. This CDR3 reads CASSLRLAEPSTDTQCF. The CDR3 DNA reads as TGCGCCAGCAGCTTGCGACTTGCAGAACCTAGCACAGATACGCAGTGTTTT.

V and J are TRBV5-4 and TRBJ2-5, with a tentative D call TRBD2 (5 bases). This CDR3 has 13 residues. Trimming left V 4 bases short and J 1 base short, with 8 bases between. Per the germline V gene, CDR1 is SGHNT and CDR2 is YYREEE (reference sequence). CDR3 nucleotides: TGTGCCAGCAGCCGGACTGCCCAAGAGACCCAGTACTTC. Protein sequence: CASSRTAQETQYF.

The chain carries TRBV20-1 and TRBJ2-7; D is unresolved. Trimming removed 3 bases from V and 0 bases from J, with 3 bases in between. CDR1 and CDR2 (germline): DFQATT, SNEGSKA (reference sequence). CDR3 length equals 11 residues. In DNA form, the CDR3 reads TGCAGTGCTAGGACCTCCTACGAGCAGTACTTC. Amino acid sequence: CSARTSYEQYF.

The chain recombines TRBV13 with TRBJ2-3; maybe TRBD2 (7 bases). Between the trimmed V and J ends, which lost 5 bases and 0 bases, there was a span of 21 bases. The CDR3 length is 18 residues. Germline V gene sequence: CDR1 PRHDT, CDR2 FYEKMQ (reference sequence). CDR3 sequence: CASSPRNRGAKSTDTQYF. CDR3 coding DNA: TGTGCCAGCAGCCCCAGAAACCGGGGGGCTAAGAGCACAGATACGCAGTATTTT.

The chain is built from TRBV27 and TRBJ2-1; no clear D gene. Per germline, CDR1 MNHEY and CDR2 SMNVEV (reference sequence). V was trimmed by 5 bases and J by 12 bases, leaving 11 bases between them. This CDR3 is 11 amino acids long. The CDR3, as DNA: TGTGCCAGCAGTCTGCGTAGTAGGCAGTTCTTC. It specifies CASSLRSRQFF.

This CDR3 is CASSELRGTNYEQYF. As DNA, the CDR3 is TGTGCCAGCAGTGAATTAAGGGGAACGAACTACGAGCAGTACTTC. The chain combines TRBV2 with TRBJ2-7; a weak D match, TRBD1 (5 bases). This CDR3 is 15 amino acids long. The V end lost 2 bases, the J end lost 3 bases, and 14 bases lay between the germline ends. Germline-derived CDR1 and CDR2 are SNHLY and FYNNEI.

The V call is TRBV4-1, the J call TRBJ1-5, with D unclear. The CDR3 spans 13 residues. V dropped 0 bases and J dropped 3 bases, with 3 bases sitting between them. From germline, CDR1 is MGHRA and CDR2 YSYEKL. The CDR3 sequence: CASSQDNNQPQHF. CDR3 nucleotides: TGCGCCAGCAGCCAAGATAACAATCAGCCCCAGCATTTT.

This clone was counted between two and nine times. The chain employs TRBV18 and TRBJ2-7; a possible D gene is TRBD1 (5 bases). The CDR3 sequence is 14 residues long. The V gene's germline CDR1 is KGHSH and CDR2 LQKENI. V gave up 8 bases and J gave up 1 base, with 15 bases separating them. The CDR3 is CASSDSRRSYEQYF. The CDR3 nucleotides are TGTGCCAGCAGCGACAGCAGACGGTCCTACGAGCAGTACTTC.

The V gene is TRBV4-3, the J gene TRBJ1-5; no reliable D call. The ends were cut back, 4 bases at V and 2 bases at J, with 15 bases in the middle. The CDR3 consists of 16 residues. CDR1 and CDR2 (germline): LGHNA, YSLEER. CDR3 residues: CASSLGRTVGNQPQHF. Written as DNA, the CDR3 is TGCGCCAGCAGCCTAGGGCGGACCGTGGGCAATCAGCCCCAGCATTTT.

The chain uses TRBV4-3 and TRBJ2-1; 9 bases align to TRBD2. The CDR3 is 21 residues long. Per the germline V gene, CDR1 is LGHNA and CDR2 is YSLEER. V lost 0 bases to trimming and J lost 12 bases; unmatched junction nucleotides: 27. The CDR3 DNA follows: TGCGCCAGCAGCCAAGACGCTTTCGTCAGGGGTTCTAGCGGGACCAGTTCCGCGCAGTTCTTC. Amino acid sequence: CASSQDAFVRGSSGTSSAQFF.

CDR3 sequence reads: CASSQDTGTSGSNEQFF. The CDR3 coding sequence is TGCGCCAGCAGCCAAGACACCGGGACTAGCGGGTCCAATGAGCAGTTCTTC. This chain joins TRBV4-3 and TRBJ2-1, with 12 bases matching TRBD2. The CDR3 is 17 residues long. Trimming removed 0 bases from V and 6 bases from J; junction bases left unmatched: 6. CDR1 is LGHNA and CDR2 is YSLEER in the germline V gene.

This rearrangement joins TRBV7-9 to TRBJ1-2; D is perhaps TRBD1 (6 bases). The CDR3 extends over 15 amino acids. Germline V lookup: CDR1 SEHNR, CDR2 FQNEAQ (reference sequence). V lost 5 bases and J lost 3, with 16 bases in between. CDR3 sequence reads: CASSQPGTQDYGYTF. The CDR3 DNA follows: TGTGCCAGCAGCCAACCCGGGACACAAGACTATGGCTACACCTTC.